This T cell receptor beta chain was recovered during a study of T cell responses to AZD1222 COVID-19 vaccine. As concerns this clone: No antigen is known for it.

With V trimmed by 1 base and J by 4 bases, 14 bases remained unmatched. This CDR3 spans 18 amino acids. General study results and limits: Vaccine-related CD4 TCRs covered spike, predominating at 160-218 and 743-854. The study found Spike-specific TCR breadth and depth rose after two AZD1222 doses. Nearly half of the spike-specific TCRs reportedly recognize variant regions that carry no mutations. Just 5 to 7 people given AZD1222 tested seropositive at baseline.

Method: immunoSEQ multiplex PCR; TCRdb's copy keeps in-frame clones and lacks some. The sample has more than 100,000 clones; over 75% are singletons. V and J are TRBV23-1 and TRBJ2-7, with TRBD1 matching over 9 bases. TRBV23-1 is annotated as an ORF whose role is uncertain. This clonotype was sampled from an adult in good health. The sample here was peripheral blood, taken on day 0 of AZD1222 vaccination. The CDR3 nucleotides read TGCGCCAGCAGTCAATATGCCCCCCCACAGGGGGCGGAGTACGAGCAGTACTTC. Translation gives CASSQYAPPQGAEYEQYF.